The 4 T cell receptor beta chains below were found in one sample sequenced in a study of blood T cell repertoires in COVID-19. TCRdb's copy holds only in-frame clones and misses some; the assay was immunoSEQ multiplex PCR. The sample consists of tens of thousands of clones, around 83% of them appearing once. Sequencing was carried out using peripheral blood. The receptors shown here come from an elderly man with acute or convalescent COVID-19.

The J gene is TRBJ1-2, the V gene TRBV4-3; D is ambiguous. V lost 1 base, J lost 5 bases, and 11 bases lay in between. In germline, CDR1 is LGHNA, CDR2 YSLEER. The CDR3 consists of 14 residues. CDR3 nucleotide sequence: TGCGCCAGCAGCCAAGGTGGGCCCGAATATGGCTACACCTTC. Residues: CASSQGGPEYGYTF.

This CDR3 reads CAIGTDQETQYF. The DNA of the CDR3 is TGTGCCATCGGGACAGACCAAGAGACCCAGTACTTC. This chain connects TRBV24-1 to TRBJ2-5; TRBD1 matches at 7 bases. CDR3 length: 12 amino acids. CDR1 is KGHDR and CDR2 is SFDVKD in the germline V gene. Unmatched junction bases numbered 2, after V lost 11 bases and J lost 0 bases.

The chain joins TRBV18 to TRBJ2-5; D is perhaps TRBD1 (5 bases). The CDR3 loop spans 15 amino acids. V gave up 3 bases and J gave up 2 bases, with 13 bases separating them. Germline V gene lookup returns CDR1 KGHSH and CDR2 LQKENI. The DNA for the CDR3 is TGTGCCAGCTCACCCACCGGACATCCTCAAGAGACCCAGTACTTC. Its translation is CASSPTGHPQETQYF.

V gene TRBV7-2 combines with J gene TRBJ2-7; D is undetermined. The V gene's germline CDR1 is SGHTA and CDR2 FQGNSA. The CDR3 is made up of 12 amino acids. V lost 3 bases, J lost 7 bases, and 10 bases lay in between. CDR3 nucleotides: TGTGCCAGCAGCTTCCGACACCTAGAGCAGTACTTC. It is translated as CASSFRHLEQYF.